The sequence of this T cell receptor beta chain was determined in a study of breast tumors, draining lymph nodes, adjacent tissues. TCRdb reprocessed the multiplex PCR reads with MiXCR, giving one entry per CDR3 protein. In the table there are some 130,000 distinct CDR3 sequences, about 20% of which are singletons. Notes on this clonotype: Its antigen is unknown. A read error may explain this, as a much larger clone is one base away.

The CDR3 spans 15 residues. The ends lost 3 bases at V and 8 bases at J; junction bases unmatched: 9. Germline assignment: CDR1 LNHDA and CDR2 SQIVND (reference sequence). Study-wide points: Tumor TCR diversity was below lymph nodes but above nontumor tissue. That most tumor T cells come from lymph nodes remained unproven.

Breast cancer patients provided tissue from their axillary draining lymph nodes. The sequencing sample was made of axillary lymph node tissue. The receptor comes from a female donor with breast cancer. Some clones in this sample may be carry-over from other donors' samples. This chain links TRBV19 with TRBJ1-3; 8 bases agree with TRBD1. CDR3 nucleotides: TGTGCCAGTAGTATGGGACAGGTCAGGCGGGACACCATATATTTT. Translated: CASSMGQVRRDTIYF.